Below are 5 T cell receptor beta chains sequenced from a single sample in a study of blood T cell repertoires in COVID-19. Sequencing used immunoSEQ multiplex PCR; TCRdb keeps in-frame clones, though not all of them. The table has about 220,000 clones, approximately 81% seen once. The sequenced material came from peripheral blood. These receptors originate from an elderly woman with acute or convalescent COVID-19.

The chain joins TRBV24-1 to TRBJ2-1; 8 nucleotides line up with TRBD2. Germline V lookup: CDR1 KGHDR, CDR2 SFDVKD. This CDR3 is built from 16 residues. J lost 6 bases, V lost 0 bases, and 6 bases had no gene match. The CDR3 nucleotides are TGTGCCACCAGTGATTTGTCGGGGGGGCTTCGCAATGAGCAGTTCTTC. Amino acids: CATSDLSGGLRNEQFF.

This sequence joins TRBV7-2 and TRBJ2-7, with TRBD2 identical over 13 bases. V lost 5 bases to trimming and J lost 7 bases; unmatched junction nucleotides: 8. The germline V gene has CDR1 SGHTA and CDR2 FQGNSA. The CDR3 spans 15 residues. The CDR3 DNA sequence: TGTGCCAGCAGCCTGGAACTAGCGGGGGGGCGGGAGCAGTACTTC. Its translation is CASSLELAGGREQYF.

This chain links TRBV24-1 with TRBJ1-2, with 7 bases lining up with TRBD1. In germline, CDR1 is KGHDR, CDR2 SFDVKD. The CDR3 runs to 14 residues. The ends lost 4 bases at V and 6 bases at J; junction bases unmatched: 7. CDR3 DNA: TGTGCCACCAGTGACTTAGACAGGGATAATGGCTACACCTTC. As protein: CATSDLDRDNGYTF.

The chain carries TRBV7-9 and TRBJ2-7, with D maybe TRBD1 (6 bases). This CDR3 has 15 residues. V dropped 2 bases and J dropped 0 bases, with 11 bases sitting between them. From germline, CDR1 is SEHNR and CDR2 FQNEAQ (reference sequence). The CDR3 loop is CASSLKGESSYEQYF. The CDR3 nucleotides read TGTGCCAGCAGCTTAAAGGGGGAAAGCTCCTACGAGCAGTACTTC.

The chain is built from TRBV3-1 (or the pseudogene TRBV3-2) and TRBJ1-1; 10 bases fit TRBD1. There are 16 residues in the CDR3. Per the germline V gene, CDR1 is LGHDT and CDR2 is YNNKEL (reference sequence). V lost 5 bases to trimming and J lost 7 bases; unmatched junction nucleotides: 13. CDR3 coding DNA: TGTGCCAGCAGCAAGGCGCCCGGGACAGGGGTCCTTGAAGCTTTCTTT. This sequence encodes CASSKAPGTGVLEAFF.